The 16 T cell receptor beta chains presented below share a single source sample, sequenced in a study of beta chain features in type 1 diabetes. Study conclusions and caveats: Among patients with Type 1 diabetes, TCRB CDR3s were moderately but significantly shorter in every one of the four CD4+ subsets.

Expressed TCRB transcripts got sequenced, as all isolated RNA was reverse transcribed. Generated by immunoSEQ multiplex PCR, the TCRdb table keeps only in-frame clones and is missing some. The sample has about 710,000 clones; roughly an eighth are singletons. Which antigens these TCRs recognize remains unknown. Sample: naive CD4+ T cells from blood. The source is a young man with type 1 diabetes.

The genes are TRBV27 and TRBJ1-5; no clear D gene. The V and J ends lost 6 bases and 2 bases respectively, with 14 bases between them. The CDR3 is made up of 15 amino acids. In germline, CDR1 is MNHEY, CDR2 SMNVEV (reference sequence). CDR3 region: CASRGGGLGNQPQHF. In nucleotides, the CDR3 is TGTGCCAGCAGGGGAGGAGGGCTGGGCAATCAGCCCCAGCATTTT.

This clone was counted between two and nine times. This chain connects TRBV7-9 to TRBJ2-5, with D possibly being TRBD1 (5 bases). Germline V lookup: CDR1 SEHNR, CDR2 FQNEAQ (reference sequence). The CDR3 contains 13 residues. Deletions cut 2 bases from V and 4 bases from J, with 8 bases between. This chain's CDR3 is CASSLTGIETQYF. The CDR3 DNA sequence: TGTGCCAGCAGCTTAACAGGAATAGAGACCCAGTACTTC. Drawing the rest from reference TRBV7-9 and TRBJ2-5, the complete variable domain is DTGVSQNPRHKITKRGQNVTFRCDPISEHNRLYWYRQTLGQGPEFLTYFQNEAQLEKSRLLSDRFSAERPKGSFSTLEIQRTEQGDSAMYLCASSLTGIETQYFGPGTRLLVL.

The genes are TRBV11-2 and TRBJ2-2; D remains ambiguous. The CDR3 covers 15 residues. CDR1 and CDR2 from the germline V gene are SGHAT and FQNNGV. Trimming shortened V by 1 base and J by 2 bases, and 8 bases separated the two germline ends. CDR3 DNA sequence: TGTGCCAGCAGCTTAGGGAAGAGAAACACCGGGGAGCTGTTTTTT. Translation gives CASSLGKRNTGELFF.

The chain is built from TRBV6-5 and TRBJ2-5, with no clear D. V was pared by 0 bases and J by 3 bases, with 11 bases between. This CDR3 has 15 amino acids. Germline V gene lookup returns CDR1 MNHEY and CDR2 SVGAGI. CDR3 bases: TGTGCCAGCAGTTACTCCCCTTCCAGAAAAGAGACCCAGTACTTC. It yields the protein CASSYSPSRKETQYF.

This chain joins TRBV11-2 and TRBJ1-1, with D perhaps matching TRBD1 (6 bases). CDR3 length: 14 amino acids. Deletions cut 6 bases from V and 10 bases from J, with 21 bases between. Germline assignment: CDR1 SGHAT and CDR2 FQNNGV. CDR3 sequence reads: CASRALRRGLRAFF. CDR3 nucleotides: TGTGCCAGCAGAGCCCTGCGCAGGGGATTGCGAGCTTTCTTT.

The gene calls are TRBV28 and TRBJ1-6, with TRBD1 identical over 8 bases. CDR1 and CDR2 (germline): MDHEN, SYDVKM. Unmatched junction bases numbered 6, after V lost 7 bases and J lost 4 bases. The CDR3 consists of 15 residues. DNA for the CDR3: TGTGCCAGCACGGGACAGGCGAGATATAATTCACCCCTCCACTTT. Protein sequence: CASTGQARYNSPLHF. The full variable domain, with the rest looked up from reference TRBV28 and TRBJ1-6, is DVKVTQSSRYLVKRTGEKVFLECVQDMDHENMFWYRQDPGLGLRLIYFSYDVKMKEKGDIPEGYSVSREKKERFSLILESASTNQTSMYLCASTGQARYNSPLHFGNGTRLTVT.

In its sample, this clone was seen a few times. V and J are TRBV11-2 and TRBJ2-3; D remains unclear. The CDR3 loop spans 13 amino acids. Germline V gene data show CDR1 as SGHAT and CDR2 as FQNNGV. V gave up 1 base and J gave up 6 bases, with 8 bases separating them. CDR3 nucleotides: TGTGCCAGCAGCTTAGGGGATTTGGATACGCAGTATTTT. It translates to CASSLGDLDTQYF.

As to this clone: The sample holds other DNA sequences that translate to the same CDR3. This chain uses TRBV20-1 with TRBJ2-7, with D unclear. The CDR3 runs to 10 residues. V was pared by 6 bases and J by 3 bases, with 6 bases between. Germline V lookup: CDR1 DFQATT, CDR2 SNEGSKA (reference sequence). The CDR3 reads CSAESYEQYF. DNA of the CDR3: TGCAGTGCCGAAAGCTACGAGCAGTACTTC.

This clone turned up a few times. V usage is TRBV6-6 and J usage is TRBJ2-1; 9 bases map to TRBD1. J gave up 11 bases and V 6 bases, and 14 bases lay outside the gene matches. The germline V gene has CDR1 MNHNY and CDR2 SVGAGI (reference sequence). The CDR3 consists of 15 residues. The CDR3 coding sequence is TGTGCCAGCAGCCTAAAATCCCGGGACAGGGATAAGCAGTTCTTC. Residues: CASSLKSRDRDKQFF.

A few counts support this clone. The J gene is TRBJ2-1, the V gene TRBV14, with D perhaps matching TRBD1 or TRBD2 (5 bases each). Germline values: CDR1 SGHDN, CDR2 FVKESK. This CDR3 has 15 amino acids. V dropped 3 bases and J dropped 2 bases, with 11 bases sitting between them. CDR3 coding DNA: TGTGCCAGCAGCCACCGGGACGGACCCTACAATGAGCAGTTCTTC. Encoded protein: CASSHRDGPYNEQFF. The full variable domain, its missing parts supplied by reference TRBV14 and TRBJ2-1, is EAGVTQFPSHSVIEKGQTVTLRCDPISGHDNLYWYRRVMGKEIKFLLHFVKESKQDESGMPNNRFLAERTGGTYSTLKVQPAELEDSGVYFCASSHRDGPYNEQFFGPGTRLTVL.

The genes are TRBV7-2 and TRBJ2-2; D not certain. This CDR3 has 17 residues. Germline CDR1 reads SGHTA; CDR2 reads FQGNSA. V was clipped by 8 bases and J by 1 base, with 20 bases between them. The DNA for the CDR3 is TGTGCCAGCCCCAGCAGGTGGACGAGCCAGAACACCGGGGAGCTGTTTTTT. Encoded protein: CASPSRWTSQNTGELFF.

The J gene is TRBJ2-7, the V gene TRBV7-2, with 12 bases identical to TRBD2. Looked up from germline, CDR1 is SGHTA and CDR2 is FQGNSA. This CDR3 is 15 amino acids long. The V gene end was trimmed by 5 bases and the J gene end by 5 bases; junction bases not matched to a gene: 7. The CDR3 bases are TGTGCCAGCAGCCGGTGGACTAGCGGGGCTAACGAGCAGTACTTC. Residues: CASSRWTSGANEQYF.

This clone occurred a few times. The chain combines TRBV7-9 with TRBJ2-5; TRBD1 is a possible D gene (5 bases). Germline V lookup: CDR1 SEHNR, CDR2 FQNEAQ (reference sequence). The CDR3 loop spans 16 amino acids. V was shortened by 2 bases and J by 0 bases, with 13 bases between the two germline ends. CDR3 coding DNA: TGTGCCAGCAGCTTAATCTCTCTGACAGACCAAGAGACCCAGTACTTC. Protein sequence: CASSLISLTDQETQYF.

The V and J genes are TRBV7-2 and TRBJ2-1, with a weak D call TRBD1 (5 bases). Trimming cost V 10 bases and J 5 bases, with 15 bases left between them. The CDR3 extends over 13 amino acids. Germline V gene data show CDR1 as SGHTA and CDR2 as FQGNSA. CDR3 sequence: CATLGQNDNEQFF. The DNA for the CDR3 is TGTGCCACCTTAGGACAAAACGACAATGAGCAGTTCTTC.

J is TRBJ1-1 and V is TRBV18, with D hard to call. Trimming left V 6 bases short and J 8 bases short, with 10 bases between. The germline V gene encodes CDR1 KGHSH and CDR2 LQKENI. The CDR3 is 11 amino acids. In nucleotides, the CDR3 is TGTGCCAGCTCCCGGTTGTGGGAAGCTTTCTTT. Translated: CASSRLWEAFF. Complete variable domain (other parts from reference TRBV18 and TRBJ1-1): NAGVMQNPRHLVRRRGQEARLRCSPMKGHSHVYWYRQLPEEGLKFMVYLQKENIIDESGMPKERFSAEFPKEGPSILRIQQVVRGDSAAYFCASSRLWEAFFGQGTRLTVV.

This clone has just a few counts. This rearrangement joins TRBV7-2 to TRBJ1-1; D is unclear. The CDR3 spans 15 residues. Trimming removed 2 bases at V and 5 bases at J, with 15 bases between. Per germline, CDR1 SGHTA and CDR2 FQGNSA. CDR3 coding DNA: TGTGCCAGCAGCTTACGACCAGGTCACCGTACTGAAGCTTTCTTT. Translation gives CASSLRPGHRTEAFF.